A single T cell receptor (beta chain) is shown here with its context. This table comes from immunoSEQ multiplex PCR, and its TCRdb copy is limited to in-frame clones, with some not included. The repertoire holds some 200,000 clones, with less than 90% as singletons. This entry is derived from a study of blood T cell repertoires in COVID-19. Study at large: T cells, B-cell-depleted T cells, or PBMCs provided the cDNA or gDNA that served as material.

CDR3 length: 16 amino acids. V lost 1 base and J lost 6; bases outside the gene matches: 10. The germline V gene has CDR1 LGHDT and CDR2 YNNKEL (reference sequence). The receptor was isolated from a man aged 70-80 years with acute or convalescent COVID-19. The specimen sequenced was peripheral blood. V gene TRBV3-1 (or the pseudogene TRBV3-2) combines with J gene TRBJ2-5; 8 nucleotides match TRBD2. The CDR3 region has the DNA TGTGCCAGCAGCCAAGCGCCGGGGGGGCAGGGAAAGACCCAGTACTTC. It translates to CASSQAPGGQGKTQYF.